Following are 2 T cell receptor beta chains from one sample sequenced in a study of beta chain features in type 1 diabetes. The whole isolated RNA underwent reverse transcription, so sequencing captured expressed TCRB transcripts. Method: immunoSEQ multiplex PCR; TCRdb's copy keeps in-frame clones and lacks some. The sample holds 970,000 or so clones, roughly 15% seen once. The sequenced sample consisted of naive CD4+ T cells from blood. The receptors stem from a woman under 30 in good health.

This clone came up a few times. This sequence joins TRBV11-2 and TRBJ2-7, with 9 bases matching TRBD2. The V and J ends lost 1 base and 7 bases, in that order; junction bases with no gene match: 8. The germline V gene has CDR1 SGHAT and CDR2 FQNNGV. The CDR3 runs to 15 residues. CDR3 in DNA: TGTGCCAGCAGCTTAGTACGGCTAGCGGGAAGGGAGCAGTACTTC. Translation: CASSLVRLAGREQYF.

The chain joins TRBV4-2 to TRBJ2-4; D unresolved. Germline V CDR1 and CDR2: LGHNA, YNFKEQ. The CDR3 sequence is 13 residues long. The ends were cut back, 0 bases at V and 4 bases at J, with 4 bases in the middle. CDR3 nucleotides: TGTGCCAGCAGCCAAGAATCTAAAAACATTCAGTACTTC. Amino acids: CASSQESKNIQYF.